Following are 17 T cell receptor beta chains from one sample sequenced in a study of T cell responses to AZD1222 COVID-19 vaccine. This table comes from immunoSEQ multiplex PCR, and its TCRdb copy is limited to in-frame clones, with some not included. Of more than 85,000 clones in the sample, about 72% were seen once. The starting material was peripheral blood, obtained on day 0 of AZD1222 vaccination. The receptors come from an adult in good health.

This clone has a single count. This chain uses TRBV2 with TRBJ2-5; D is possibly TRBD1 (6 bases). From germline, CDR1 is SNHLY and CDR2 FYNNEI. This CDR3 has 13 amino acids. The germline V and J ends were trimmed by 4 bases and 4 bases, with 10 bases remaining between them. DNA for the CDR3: TGTGCCAGCAGTGCCAGGGGCCTAGAGACCCAGTACTTC. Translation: CASSARGLETQYF.

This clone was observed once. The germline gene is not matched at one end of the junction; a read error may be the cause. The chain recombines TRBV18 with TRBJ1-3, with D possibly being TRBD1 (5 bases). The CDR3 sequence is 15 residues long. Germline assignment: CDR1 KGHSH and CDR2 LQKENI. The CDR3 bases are TGTGCCAGCTCCCCACCCGGGGGTCCTGGAAACACCATATATTTT. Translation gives CASSPPGGPGNTIYF.

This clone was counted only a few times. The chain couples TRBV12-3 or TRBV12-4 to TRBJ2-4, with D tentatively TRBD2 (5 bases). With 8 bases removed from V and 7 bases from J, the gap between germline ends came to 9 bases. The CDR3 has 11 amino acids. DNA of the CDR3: TGTGCCAGCGGGTCGGGGAACATTCAGTACTTC. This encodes CASGSGNIQYF.

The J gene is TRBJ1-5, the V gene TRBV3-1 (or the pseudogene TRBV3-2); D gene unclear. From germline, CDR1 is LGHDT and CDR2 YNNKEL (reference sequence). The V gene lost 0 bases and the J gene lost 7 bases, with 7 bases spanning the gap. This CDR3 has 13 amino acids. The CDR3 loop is CASSQDEVQPQHF. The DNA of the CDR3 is TGTGCCAGCAGCCAAGATGAAGTACAGCCCCAGCATTTT.

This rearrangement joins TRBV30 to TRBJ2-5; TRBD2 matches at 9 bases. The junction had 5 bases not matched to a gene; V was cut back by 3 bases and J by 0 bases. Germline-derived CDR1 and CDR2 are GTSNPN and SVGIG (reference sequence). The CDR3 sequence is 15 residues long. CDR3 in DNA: TGTGCCTGGAGAGGCCTAGCGGGAAACCAAGAGACCCAGTACTTC. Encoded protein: CAWRGLAGNQETQYF.

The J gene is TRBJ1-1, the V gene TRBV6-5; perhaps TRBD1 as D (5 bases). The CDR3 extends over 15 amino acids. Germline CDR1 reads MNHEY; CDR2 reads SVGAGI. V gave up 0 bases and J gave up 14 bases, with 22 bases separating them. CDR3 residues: CASSYSHRSTKYRFF. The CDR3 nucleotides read TGTGCCAGCAGTTACTCTCACAGGTCCACTAAATATAGGTTCTTT.

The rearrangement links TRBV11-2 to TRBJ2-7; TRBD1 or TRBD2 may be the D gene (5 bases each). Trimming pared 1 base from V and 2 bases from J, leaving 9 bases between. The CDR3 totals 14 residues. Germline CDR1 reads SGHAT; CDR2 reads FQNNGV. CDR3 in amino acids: CASSLVWGTYEQYF. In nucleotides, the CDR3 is TGTGCCAGCAGCTTAGTATGGGGGACCTACGAGCAGTACTTC.

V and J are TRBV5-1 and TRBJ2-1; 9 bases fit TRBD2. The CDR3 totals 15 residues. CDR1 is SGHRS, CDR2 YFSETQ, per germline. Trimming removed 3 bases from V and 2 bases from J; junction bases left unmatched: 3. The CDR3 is CASSSTSGAYNEQFF. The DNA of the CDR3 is TGCGCCAGCAGCTCGACTAGCGGCGCCTACAATGAGCAGTTCTTC.

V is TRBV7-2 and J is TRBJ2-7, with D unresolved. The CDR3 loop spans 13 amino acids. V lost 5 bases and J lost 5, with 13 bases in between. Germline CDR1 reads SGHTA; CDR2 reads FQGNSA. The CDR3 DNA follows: TGTGCCAGCAGCCCCCCGAACGGAAACGAGCAGTACTTC. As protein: CASSPPNGNEQYF.

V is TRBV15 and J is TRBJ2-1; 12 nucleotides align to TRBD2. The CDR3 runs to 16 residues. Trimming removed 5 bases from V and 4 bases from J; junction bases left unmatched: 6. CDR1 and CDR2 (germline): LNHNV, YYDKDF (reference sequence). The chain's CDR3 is CATSPRTSGDYNEQFF. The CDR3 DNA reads TGTGCCACCAGCCCGCGGACTAGCGGGGATTACAATGAGCAGTTCTTC.

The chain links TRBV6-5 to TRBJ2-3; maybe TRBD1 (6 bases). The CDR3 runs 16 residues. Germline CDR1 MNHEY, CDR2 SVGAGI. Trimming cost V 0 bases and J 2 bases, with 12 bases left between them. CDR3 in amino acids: CASSYSNKGHTDTQYF. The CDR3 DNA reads TGTGCCAGCAGTTACTCGAACAAGGGACACACAGATACGCAGTATTTT.

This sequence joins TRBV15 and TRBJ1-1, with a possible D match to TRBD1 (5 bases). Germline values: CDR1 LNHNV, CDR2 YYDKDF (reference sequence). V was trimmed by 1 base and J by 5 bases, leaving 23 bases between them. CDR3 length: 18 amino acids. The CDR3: CATSRARDSWGENTEAFF. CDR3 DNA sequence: TGTGCCACCAGCAGAGCCCGTGACAGCTGGGGGGAGAATACTGAAGCTTTCTTT.

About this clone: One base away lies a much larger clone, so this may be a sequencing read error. The CDR3 sequence is CASSVEPSGRVGNEQFF. The CDR3 DNA reads as TGTGCCAGCAGCGTAGAGCCTAGCGGGAGGGTCGGGAATGAGCAGTTCTTC. The chain links TRBV9 to TRBJ2-1; 12 bases line up with TRBD2. The CDR3 loop spans 17 amino acids. J was trimmed by 7 bases and V by 0 bases; bases with no gene match: 8. Germline CDR1 SGDLS, CDR2 YYNGEE.

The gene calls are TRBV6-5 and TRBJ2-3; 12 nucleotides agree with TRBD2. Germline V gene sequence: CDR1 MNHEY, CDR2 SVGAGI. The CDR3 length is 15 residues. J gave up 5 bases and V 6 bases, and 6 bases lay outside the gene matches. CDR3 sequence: CASSQTSGREDTQYF. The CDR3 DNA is TGTGCCAGCAGCCAGACTAGCGGGAGAGAAGATACGCAGTATTTT.

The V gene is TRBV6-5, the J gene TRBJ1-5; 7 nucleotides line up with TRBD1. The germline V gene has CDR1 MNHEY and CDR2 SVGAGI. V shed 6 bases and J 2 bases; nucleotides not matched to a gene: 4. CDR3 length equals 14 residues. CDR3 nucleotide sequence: TGTGCCAGCAGGGAGGGGGCGGGCAATCAGCCCCAGCATTTT. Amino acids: CASREGAGNQPQHF.

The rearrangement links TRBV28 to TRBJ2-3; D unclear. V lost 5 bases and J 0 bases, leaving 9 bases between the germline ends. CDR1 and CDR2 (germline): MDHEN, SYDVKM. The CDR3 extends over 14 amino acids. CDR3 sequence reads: CASSAVPSTDTQYF. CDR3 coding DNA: TGTGCCAGCAGTGCAGTACCTAGCACAGATACGCAGTATTTT. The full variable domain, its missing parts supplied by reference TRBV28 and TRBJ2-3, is DVKVTQSSRYLVKRTGEKVFLECVQDMDHENMFWYRQDPGLGLRLIYFSYDVKMKEKGDIPEGYSVSREKKERFSLILESASTNQTSMYLCASSAVPSTDTQYFGPGTRLTVL.

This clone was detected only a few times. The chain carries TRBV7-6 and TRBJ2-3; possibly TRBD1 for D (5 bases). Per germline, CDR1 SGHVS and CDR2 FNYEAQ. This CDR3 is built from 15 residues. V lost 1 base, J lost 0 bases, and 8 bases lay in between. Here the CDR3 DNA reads TGTGCCAGCAGCTTAGGCCAGGGTAGCACAGATACGCAGTATTTT. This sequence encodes CASSLGQGSTDTQYF.